The 3 T cell receptor beta chains listed next were all sequenced from one sample in a study of blood T cells in healthy people across ages. Primed by a sample-barcoded 5' primer and a J-beta primer mix, a second PCR proceeded for about 6 to 11 cycles. TCRdb recomputed calls from the 5' RACE reads with MiXCR, one row per CDR3 protein. The sample includes around 690,000 distinct CDR3 sequences, under 65% seen only once; the top ten take 30% to 40%. The sample comprised blood. The receptors derive from a man aged 60-69 years in good health.

This clonotype was picked up a small number of times. The chain couples TRBV7-9 to TRBJ2-3; no clear D gene. This CDR3 has 13 amino acids. Germline V CDR1 and CDR2: SEHNR, FQNEAQ (reference sequence). Trimming left V 4 bases short and J 2 bases short, with 7 bases between. CDR3 amino acids: CASSSLDTDTQYF. In DNA form, the CDR3 reads TGTGCCAGCAGCTCCTTGGACACAGATACGCAGTATTTT.

This sequence joins TRBV18 and TRBJ2-1, with TRBD2 matching over 10 bases. Looked up from germline, CDR1 is KGHSH and CDR2 is LQKENI. Unmatched junction bases numbered 5, after V lost 1 base and J lost 8 bases. This CDR3 comprises 15 residues. DNA of the CDR3: TGTGCCAGCTCACCACTCAGCGGGGGGGCTCATGAGCAGTTCTTC. It yields the protein CASSPLSGGAHEQFF.

This sequence joins TRBV6-5 and TRBJ1-1; D gene ambiguous. This CDR3 region has 13 residues. V lost 6 bases and J lost 6, with 14 bases in between. The germline V gene encodes CDR1 MNHEY and CDR2 SVGAGI. The CDR3 bases are TGTGCCAGCAGCAGAGAGATCCGGGCTGAAGCTTTCTTT. Encoded protein: CASSREIRAEAFF.